This TCR beta chain is drawn from a study of CD8 T cells in Susac syndrome. Whole-study results and caveats: The number of individuals included in the study's TCR sequencing and HLA analysis was acknowledged as relatively small.

In germline, CDR1 is MNHEY, CDR2 SVGEGT. This CDR3 has 19 residues. The V and J ends lost 5 bases and 0 bases respectively, with 23 bases between them. In this sample, this clonotype turned up once. Its antigen is unknown. With random hexamers, 0.5 to 1 ug RNA was reverse transcribed. MiXCR was run by TCRdb on the immunoSEQ multiplex PCR reads, yielding one entry per CDR3 protein. The table records tens of thousands of distinct CDR3 sequences, 85% to 95% of them present only once. TEMRA cells were FACS-enriched, with CD8+ and CD4+ T cells isolated negatively. This TCR was sampled from a human donor in good health. The V and J genes are TRBV6-2 or TRBV6-3 and TRBJ2-1; TRBD2 is a possible D gene (5 bases). The sequenced sample was CD8+ T cells from PBMCs. For the CDR3, the DNA is TGTGCCAGCAGTGCCCGGACTGACGGAATACGAAGCTCCTACAATGAGCAGTTCTTC. Its translation: CASSARTDGIRSSYNEQFF.